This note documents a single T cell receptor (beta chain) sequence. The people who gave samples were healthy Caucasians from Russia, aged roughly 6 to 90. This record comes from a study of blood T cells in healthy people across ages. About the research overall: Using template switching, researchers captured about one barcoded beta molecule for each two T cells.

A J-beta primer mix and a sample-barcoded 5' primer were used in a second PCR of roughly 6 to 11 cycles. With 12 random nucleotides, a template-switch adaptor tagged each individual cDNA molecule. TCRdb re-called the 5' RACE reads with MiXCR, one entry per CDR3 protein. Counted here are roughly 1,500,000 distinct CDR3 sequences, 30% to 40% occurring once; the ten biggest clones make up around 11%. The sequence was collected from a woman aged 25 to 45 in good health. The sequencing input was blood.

The CDR3 reads CASSPIGQGTRYYSNQPQHF. CDR3 nucleotide sequence: TGTGCCAGCAGTCCCATCGGTCAGGGGACACGGTATTATAGCAATCAGCCCCAGCATTTT. The genes are TRBV12-3 or TRBV12-4 and TRBJ1-5, with a tentative D call TRBD1 (6 bases). The CDR3 has 20 amino acids. Trimming stripped 5 bases from V and 0 bases from J, with 26 bases between.